This TCR beta chain comes out of a study of T cells expressing NK-cell markers. Background on the study: Of eight sequenced donors, seven were HCMV-seropositive and one HCMV-seronegative. General study points: In a few donors, dominant clonotypes made up about 25-65% of CD3+CD56-NKG2C+ cells.

TCRdb re-called the 5' RACE reads and gives one entry per CDR3 protein, without DNA. In total, the table holds some 600,000 distinct CDR3 sequences. As to this clonotype: Its antigen is not identified.

The CDR3 has 13 residues. CDR1 and CDR2 (germline): MNHEY, SVGEGT. The sequence came from a man between 18 and 35 years old in good health. The rearrangement uses TRBV6-2 or TRBV6-3 and TRBJ2-5; no DNA is available, so the TRBD1 call from TCRdb remains unchecked. The sequenced sample was blood T cells: a sorted CD56 or NKG2C T cell subset, CD4+ or CD8+ T cells, or bulk PBMC T cells (not recorded which). The CDR3 is CASRVMGVETQYF.